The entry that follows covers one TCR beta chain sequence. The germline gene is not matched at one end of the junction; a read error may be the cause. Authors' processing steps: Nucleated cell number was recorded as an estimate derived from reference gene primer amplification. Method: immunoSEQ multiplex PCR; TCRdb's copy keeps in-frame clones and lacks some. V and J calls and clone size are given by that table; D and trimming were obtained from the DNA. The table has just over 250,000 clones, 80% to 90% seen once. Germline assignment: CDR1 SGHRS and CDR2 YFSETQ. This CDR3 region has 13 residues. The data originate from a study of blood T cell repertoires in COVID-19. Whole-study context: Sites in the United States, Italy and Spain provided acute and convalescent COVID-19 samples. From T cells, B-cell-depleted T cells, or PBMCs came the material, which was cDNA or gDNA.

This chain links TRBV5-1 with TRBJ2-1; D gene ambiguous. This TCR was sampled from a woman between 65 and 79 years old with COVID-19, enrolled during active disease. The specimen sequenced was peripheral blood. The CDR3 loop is CASSFITDNGQFF. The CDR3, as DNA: TGCGCCAGCAGCTTCATTACCGACAATGGGCAGTTCTTC.